Sequencing of this T cell receptor beta chain was carried out in a study of blood T cell repertoires in COVID-19. This clone occurred a few times. The CDR3 has 13 residues. The V gene lost 2 bases and the J gene lost 1 base, with 6 bases spanning the gap. Germline V gene sequence: CDR1 LNHDA, CDR2 SQIVND (reference sequence). TCRdb keeps only in-frame clones here, not all; method: immunoSEQ multiplex PCR. The repertoire holds approximately 360,000 clones, with approximately 87% as singletons. The chain joins TRBV19 to TRBJ2-7, with D perhaps matching TRBD1 (5 bases). This clonotype was obtained from a man aged 35-49 years in a cohort exposed to, infected with or recovered from COVID-19 (not recorded which). Source material: PBMCs or T cells enriched from blood (not recorded which). The CDR3 sequence: CASSIQGSYEQYF. CDR3 bases: TGTGCCAGTAGTATACAGGGATCCTACGAGCAGTACTTC.